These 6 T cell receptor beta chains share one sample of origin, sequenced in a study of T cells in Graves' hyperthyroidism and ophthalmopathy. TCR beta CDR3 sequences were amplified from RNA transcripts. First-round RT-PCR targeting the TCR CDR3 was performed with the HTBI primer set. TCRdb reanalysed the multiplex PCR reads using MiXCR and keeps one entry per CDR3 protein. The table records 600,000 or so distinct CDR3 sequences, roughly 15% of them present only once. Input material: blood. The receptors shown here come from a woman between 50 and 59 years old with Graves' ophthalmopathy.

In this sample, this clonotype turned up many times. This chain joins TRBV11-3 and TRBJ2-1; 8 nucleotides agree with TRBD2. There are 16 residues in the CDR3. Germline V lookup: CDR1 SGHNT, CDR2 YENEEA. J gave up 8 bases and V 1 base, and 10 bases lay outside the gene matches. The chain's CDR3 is CASSLAGGNVADEQFF. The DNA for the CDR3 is TGTGCCAGCAGCTTAGCGGGAGGGAATGTCGCAGATGAGCAGTTCTTC.

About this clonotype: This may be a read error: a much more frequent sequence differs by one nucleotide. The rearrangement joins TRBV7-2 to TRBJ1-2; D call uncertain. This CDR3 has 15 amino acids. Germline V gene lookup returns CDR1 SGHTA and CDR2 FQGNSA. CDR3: CASSLVKGGLGGYAF. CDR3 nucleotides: TGTGCCAGCAGCTTAGTCAAGGGCGGACTTGGAGGCTACGCCTTC.

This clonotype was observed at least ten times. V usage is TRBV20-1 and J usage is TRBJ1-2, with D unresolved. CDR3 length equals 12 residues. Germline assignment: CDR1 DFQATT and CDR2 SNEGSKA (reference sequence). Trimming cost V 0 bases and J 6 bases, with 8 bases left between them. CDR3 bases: TGCAGTGCTAGAGAGAACAGAGATGGCTACACCTTC. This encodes CSARENRDGYTF.

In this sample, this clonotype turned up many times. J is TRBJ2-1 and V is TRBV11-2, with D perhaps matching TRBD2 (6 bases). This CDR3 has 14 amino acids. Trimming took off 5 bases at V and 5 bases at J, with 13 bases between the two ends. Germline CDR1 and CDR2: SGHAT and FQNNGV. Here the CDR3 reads CASSARIADNEQFF. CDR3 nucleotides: TGTGCCAGCAGCGCTAGGATAGCGGACAATGAGCAGTTCTTC.

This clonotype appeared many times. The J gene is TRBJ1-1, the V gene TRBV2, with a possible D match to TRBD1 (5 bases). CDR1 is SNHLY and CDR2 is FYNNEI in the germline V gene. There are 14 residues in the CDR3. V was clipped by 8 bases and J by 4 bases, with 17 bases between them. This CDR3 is CASGVRGGGTEAFF. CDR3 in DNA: TGTGCCAGCGGGGTTAGGGGTGGTGGCACTGAAGCTTTCTTT. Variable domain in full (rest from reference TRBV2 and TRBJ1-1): EPEVTQTPSHQVTQMGQEVILRCVPISNHLYFYWYRQILGQKVEFLVSFYNNEISEKSEIFDDQFSVERPDGSNFTLKIRSTKLEDSAMYFCASGVRGGGTEAFFGQGTRLTVV.

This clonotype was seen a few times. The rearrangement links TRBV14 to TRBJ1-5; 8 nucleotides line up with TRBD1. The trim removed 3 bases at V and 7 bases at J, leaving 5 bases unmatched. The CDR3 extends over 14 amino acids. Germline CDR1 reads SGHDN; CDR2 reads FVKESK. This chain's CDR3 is CASSQTGAVQPQHF. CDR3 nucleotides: TGTGCCAGCAGCCAGACAGGGGCTGTCCAGCCCCAGCATTTT. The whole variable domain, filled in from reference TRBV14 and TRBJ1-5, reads EAGVTQFPSHSVIEKGQTVTLRCDPISGHDNLYWYRRVMGKEIKFLLHFVKESKQDESGMPNNRFLAERTGGTYSTLKVQPAELEDSGVYFCASSQTGAVQPQHFGDGTRLSIL.